These T cell receptor beta chains were read from a single sample in a study of Ad26.COV2.S vaccination and SARS-CoV-2 variants. TCRdb's copy holds only in-frame clones and misses some; the assay was immunoSEQ multiplex PCR. The table records about 460,000 clones, about 89% of them present only once. Material: peripheral blood, obtained in a trial of Ad26.COV2.S vaccine versus placebo. The receptors come from a person aged 18 to 65 who received the Ad26.COV2.S COVID-19 vaccine or a placebo. The CDR3 runs from the conserved cysteine through the conserved F or W. Fields, in order: D gene, clone size, J gene, CDR3 length, V gene, CDR3 DNA, CDR3 protein. D genes are given only for firm matches. Clone size is shown for a subset of rows, as once, few, many or a class of expanded clone.

D: TRBD2
size: once
J: TRBJ2-1
length: 14
V: TRBV27
DNA: TGTGCCAGCTGTTTATTCGCGGGAGGTCATGAGCAGTTCTTC
CDR3: CASCLFAGGHEQFF

D: .
size: .
J: TRBJ2-1
length: 15
V: TRBV7-3
DNA: TGTGCCAGCAGCTTAACAGGGGAAGTCTACAATGAGCAGTTCTTC
CDR3: CASSLTGEVYNEQFF

D: TRBD2
size: .
J: TRBJ2-1
length: 14
V: TRBV5-1
DNA: TGCGCCAGCAAGGTGACTAGCGGGAACAATGAGCAGTTCTTC
CDR3: CASKVTSGNNEQFF

D: TRBD1
size: .
J: TRBJ1-5
length: 14
V: TRBV6-5
DNA: TGTGCCAGCAAAGACAGGGACACCAATCAGCCCCAGCATTTT
CDR3: CASKDRDTNQPQHF

D: .
size: .
J: TRBJ2-6
length: 15
V: TRBV9
DNA: TGTGCCAGCAGCGCAGACGAGAGGGGGGCCAACGTCCTGACTTTC
CDR3: CASSADERGANVLTF

D: .
size: .
J: TRBJ2-1
length: 13
V: TRBV19
DNA: TGTGCCAGTAGTCGGCAGCCCAACAATGAGCAGTTCTTC
CDR3: CASSRQPNNEQFF

D: .
size: .
J: TRBJ2-2
length: 13
V: TRBV7-9
DNA: TGTGCCAGCAGTGGGACCAACGGCGGGGAGCTGTTTTTT
CDR3: CASSGTNGGELFF

D: .
size: .
J: TRBJ2-2
length: 16
V: TRBV4-2
DNA: TGTGCCAGCAGCCAAGTGGCAGGGTTAGGGACCGGGGAGCTGTTTTTT
CDR3: CASSQVAGLGTGELFF

D: .
size: .
J: TRBJ2-1
length: 14
V: TRBV25-1
DNA: TGTGCCAGCAGTGAACCGGCCGACTACAATGAGCAGTTCTTC
CDR3: CASSEPADYNEQFF

D: .
size: once
J: TRBJ1-3
length: 14
V: TRBV11-3
DNA: TGTGCCAGCACCTATCGGGGGACTGGAAACACCATATATTTT
CDR3: CASTYRGTGNTIYF

D: TRBD2
size: .
J: TRBJ2-1
length: 18
V: TRBV12-5
DNA: TGTGCTAGTGGTTTGGTACCCGGTCTAGCGGGAAGAAGGAATGAGCAGTTCTTC
CDR3: CASGLVPGLAGRRNEQFF

D: TRBD2
size: .
J: TRBJ2-7
length: 20
V: TRBV15
DNA: TGTGCCACCAGCAGAGAGAGCGGGGGACTAGCGGGGGGTAGACCCTACGAGCAGTACTTC
CDR3: CATSRESGGLAGGRPYEQYF

D: .
size: .
J: TRBJ1-5
length: 14
V: TRBV6-6
DNA: TGTGCCAGCAGACAGGAGTTTAGCAATCAGCCCCAGCATTTT
CDR3: CASRQEFSNQPQHF

D: .
size: .
J: TRBJ1-6
length: 13
V: TRBV18
DNA: TGTGCCAGCTCACCACCGGGGGCGACACCCCTCCACTTT
CDR3: CASSPPGATPLHF

D: .
size: .
J: TRBJ1-2
length: 15
V: TRBV7-9
DNA: TGTGCCAGCAGCTTCCTGACAGGTCAAAACTATGGCTACACCTTC
CDR3: CASSFLTGQNYGYTF

D: .
size: .
J: TRBJ1-2
length: 19
V: TRBV9
DNA: TGTGCCAGCAGCACACAGACCCCCGGGACGGAACAGATTAACTATGGCTACACCTTC
CDR3: CASSTQTPGTEQINYGYTF

D: .
size: .
J: TRBJ2-2
length: 13
V: TRBV7-9
DNA: TGTGCCAGCAGCTTAGTGACCACCGGGGAGCTGTTTTTT
CDR3: CASSLVTTGELFF

D: TRBD1
size: .
J: TRBJ1-2
length: 17
V: TRBV15
DNA: TGTGCCACCAGCACCACGGACAGGGGAAGAGCTAACTATGGCTACACCTTC
CDR3: CATSTTDRGRANYGYTF

D: TRBD1
size: .
J: TRBJ2-5
length: 14
V: TRBV2
DNA: TGTGCCAGCAGGGAGGACAGGGGGCAAGAGACCCAGTACTTC
CDR3: CASREDRGQETQYF

D: TRBD2
size: .
J: TRBJ2-1
length: 14
V: TRBV18
DNA: TGTGCCAGCTCACCGGGACTAGCGGATAATGAGCAGTTCTTC
CDR3: CASSPGLADNEQFF

D: .
size: .
J: TRBJ2-5
length: 12
V: TRBV30
DNA: TGTGCCTGGATGAGGGGAGGCGAGACCCAGTACTTC
CDR3: CAWMRGGETQYF

D: TRBD2
size: .
J: TRBJ2-3
length: 16
V: TRBV7-2
DNA: TGTGCCAGCAGCCTTTGGACTAGCGGGGAGGGGCATACGCAGTATTTT
CDR3: CASSLWTSGEGHTQYF

D: TRBD1
size: .
J: TRBJ2-7
length: 15
V: TRBV29-1
DNA: TGCAGCGTTGAAATTGTCTCGGACAGGGGCGTCGAGCAGTACTTC
CDR3: CSVEIVSDRGVEQYF

D: .
size: .
J: TRBJ2-5
length: 15
V: TRBV6-5
DNA: TGTGCCAGCAGAACCAGACAGGGAGGAGGTGAGACCCAGTACTTC
CDR3: CASRTRQGGGETQYF

D: .
size: .
J: TRBJ2-3
length: 16
V: TRBV5-1
DNA: TGCGCCAGCAGCTTGACCCCGGGAGACGGCACAGATACGCAGTATTTT
CDR3: CASSLTPGDGTDTQYF

D: TRBD1
size: .
J: TRBJ2-7
length: 19
V: TRBV7-9
DNA: TGTGCCAGCAGCTTTGTCCCCGTGAGTGGCAGGGGGTCACCCTACGAGCAGTACTTC
CDR3: CASSFVPVSGRGSPYEQYF

D: .
size: .
J: TRBJ2-7
length: 15
V: TRBV11-2
DNA: TGTGCCAGCAGCCCGAGGGACTGGCAGGTCTACGAGCAGTACTTC
CDR3: CASSPRDWQVYEQYF

D: TRBD1
size: .
J: TRBJ1-5
length: 13
V: TRBV6-5
DNA: TGTGCCACAGAAACAGGGGTAAATCAGCCCCAGCATTTT
CDR3: CATETGVNQPQHF

D: TRBD2
size: .
J: TRBJ2-1
length: 13
V: TRBV29-1
DNA: TGCAGCGTTGGGCTCGGGACTAGCAATGAGCAGTTCTTC
CDR3: CSVGLGTSNEQFF

D: TRBD2
size: .
J: TRBJ2-7
length: 13
V: TRBV19
DNA: TGTGCCAGTAGCTTTGGGAGGGCCTACGAGCAGTACTTC
CDR3: CASSFGRAYEQYF

D: TRBD1
size: .
J: TRBJ1-1
length: 13
V: TRBV18
DNA: TGTGCCAGCTCTCCCGGACAGGAGTACGCGGCTTTCTTT
CDR3: CASSPGQEYAAFF

D: TRBD1
size: .
J: TRBJ1-3
length: 16
V: TRBV4-1
DNA: TGCGCCAGCAGCCAAGGACAGGGGGCTTCTGGAAACACCATATATTTT
CDR3: CASSQGQGASGNTIYF

D: TRBD1
size: .
J: TRBJ2-1
length: 18
V: TRBV5-6
DNA: TGTGCCAGCAGCTCCACCGGGAATAGGACAGGATCCTACAATGAGCAGTTCTTC
CDR3: CASSSTGNRTGSYNEQFF

D: .
size: .
J: TRBJ1-6
length: 13
V: TRBV4-1
DNA: TGCGCCAGCAAATTGGCAGAAAATTCACCCCTCCACTTT
CDR3: CASKLAENSPLHF

D: TRBD2
size: .
J: TRBJ2-3
length: 13
V: TRBV7-2
DNA: TGTGCCAGCAGCACCGGACTAGCTGATACGCAGTATTTT
CDR3: CASSTGLADTQYF

D: .
size: .
J: TRBJ1-1
length: 14
V: TRBV19
DNA: TGTGCCAGTAGTATGGCAGCCACGAACACTGAAGCTTTCTTT
CDR3: CASSMAATNTEAFF

D: .
size: .
J: TRBJ2-7
length: 16
V: TRBV28
DNA: TGTGCCAGCAGTTCGTACCAAAGGGACGGAGTCTACGAGCAGTACTTC
CDR3: CASSSYQRDGVYEQYF

D: .
size: .
J: TRBJ2-7
length: 11
V: TRBV30
DNA: TGTGCCTGGAGTTCCCCCTACGAGCAGTACTTC
CDR3: CAWSSPYEQYF

D: .
size: .
J: TRBJ1-2
length: 15
V: TRBV5-5
DNA: TGTGCCAGCAGCCCCTTGGGGGAGGAGAACTATGGCTACACCTTC
CDR3: CASSPLGEENYGYTF

D: TRBD2
size: .
J: TRBJ2-1
length: 16
V: TRBV3-1/TRBV3-2
DNA: TGTGCCAGCAGCCAGAGGACTAGCGGGACCCGGAATGAGCAGTTCTTC
CDR3: CASSQRTSGTRNEQFF

D: .
size: .
J: TRBJ2-3
length: 17
V: TRBV28
DNA: TGTGCCAGCACCCGTCCCGGGCCGCACTCGGGCACAGATACGCAGTATTTT
CDR3: CASTRPGPHSGTDTQYF

D: .
size: few
J: TRBJ2-7
length: 11
V: TRBV30
DNA: TGTGCCTGGAGTGTACTGGGAGAGCAGTACTTC
CDR3: CAWSVLGEQYF

D: .
size: .
J: TRBJ1-1
length: 13
V: TRBV10-3
DNA: TGTGCCATCAGTGTGGAGGTGAACACTGAAGCTTTCTTT
CDR3: CAISVEVNTEAFF

D: TRBD2
size: .
J: TRBJ2-2
length: 17
V: TRBV2
DNA: TGTGCCAGACGTCGGACTAGCGGGAGGGGAGCCACCGGGGAGCTGTTTTTT
CDR3: CARRRTSGRGATGELFF

D: TRBD1
size: once
J: TRBJ1-6
length: 15
V: TRBV2
DNA: TGTGCCAGCAGCGAGGACAGGGGGCTCAGTTCACCCCTCCACTTT
CDR3: CASSEDRGLSSPLHF

D: TRBD2
size: .
J: TRBJ2-5
length: 14
V: TRBV9
DNA: TGTGCCAGCAGCGCCGGGACTACGCAAGAGACCCAGTACTTC
CDR3: CASSAGTTQETQYF

D: .
size: once
J: TRBJ2-7
length: 14
V: TRBV5-1
DNA: TGCGCCAGCAGCTTGGCCCGGGGGCCCTACGAGCAGTACTTC
CDR3: CASSLARGPYEQYF

D: TRBD1
size: .
J: TRBJ1-1
length: 14
V: TRBV7-9
DNA: TGTGCCAGCAGCCTCCAGGGGGCAGACACTGAAGCTTTCTTT
CDR3: CASSLQGADTEAFF

D: .
size: .
J: TRBJ2-3
length: 15
V: TRBV11-3
DNA: TGTGCCAGCAGCTTAGATGGGGGCGTCACAGATACGCAGTATTTT
CDR3: CASSLDGGVTDTQYF

D: .
size: .
J: TRBJ2-5
length: 12
V: TRBV18
DNA: TGTGCCAGCTCACACCTTCAAGAGACCCAGTACTTC
CDR3: CASSHLQETQYF